Below are 16 T cell receptor beta chains sequenced from a single sample in a study of tumor-infiltrating lymphocytes in localized non-small cell lung cancer. Here immunoSEQ multiplex PCR was the method, and the copy in TCRdb shows in-frame clones only, minus some. The sample shows 20,000 or so clones, around 75% of them seen only once. Source material: lung tumor tissue. These receptors were taken from a human donor with non-small cell lung cancer.

J is TRBJ2-1 and V is TRBV4-2; D is possibly TRBD2 (6 bases). Germline V lookup: CDR1 LGHNA, CDR2 YNFKEQ. The CDR3 is made up of 15 amino acids. V lost 0 bases and J 6 bases, leaving 12 bases between the germline ends. The CDR3 nucleotides read TGTGCCAGCAGCCAAGATGTGCTAGCGCTCAATGAGCAGTTCTTC. Amino acid sequence: CASSQDVLALNEQFF.

V gene TRBV18 combines with J gene TRBJ2-3; TRBD2 agrees at 10 bases. V shed 6 bases and J 0 bases; nucleotides not matched to a gene: 12. The CDR3 runs 18 residues. The germline gives CDR1 KGHSH, CDR2 LQKENI. The chain's CDR3 is CASSWASGGSASTDTQYF. The CDR3 DNA sequence: TGTGCCAGCTCCTGGGCTAGCGGGGGATCAGCTAGCACAGATACGCAGTATTTT.

Regarding this clone: Other DNA sequences in the same sample also yield this CDR3. The CDR3 is CASSLELAPYEQYF. DNA of the CDR3: TGCGCCAGCAGCTTGGAGCTAGCTCCCTACGAGCAGTACTTC. The chain recombines TRBV5-1 with TRBJ2-7; weak D call: TRBD2 (5 bases). This CDR3 contains 14 residues. V gave up 0 bases and J gave up 2 bases, with 9 bases separating them. The germline gives CDR1 SGHRS, CDR2 YFSETQ.

This rearrangement joins TRBV5-5 to TRBJ2-3, with 7 nucleotides matching TRBD2. The germline CDR1 and CDR2 sequences are SGHKS and YYEKEE (reference sequence). V shed 4 bases and J 2 bases; nucleotides not matched to a gene: 7. The CDR3 covers 15 residues. The CDR3 loop is CASSLGGGNTDTQYF. For the CDR3, the DNA is TGTGCCAGCAGCCTTGGGGGGGGAAACACAGATACGCAGTATTTT.

This chain connects TRBV10-3 to TRBJ2-2; tentative D call: TRBD1 (6 bases). Trimming left V 3 bases short and J 4 bases short, with 18 bases between. Germline CDR1 and CDR2: ENHRY and SYGVKD. The CDR3 length is 17 residues. CDR3 loop: CAISDLTGLGTTGELFF. In DNA form, the CDR3 reads TGTGCCATCAGTGACCTAACAGGGTTGGGAACCACCGGGGAGCTGTTTTTT.

As for this clone: The junction departs from the called germline gene at one end, perhaps through a read error. The chain employs TRBV2 and TRBJ2-5, with 9 bases fitting TRBD2. This CDR3 has 16 residues. CDR1 and CDR2 from the germline V gene are SNHLY and FYNNEI. The CDR3 coding sequence is TGTGCCAGCAGGAGGGATCTAGCGGGACACCAAGAGGCCCAGTACTTC. This encodes CASRRDLAGHQEAQYF.

Note on this clone: One end of the junction does not line up with germline, which may come from a read error. This sequence joins TRBV5-1 and TRBJ2-3; 8 nucleotides line up with TRBD1. Germline CDR1 is SGHRS and CDR2 is YFSETQ. This CDR3 is built from 14 residues. The CDR3 protein is CASSLELRGTGASF. CDR3 DNA: TGCGCCAGCAGCTTGGAACTACGAGGGACAGGTGCTAGTTTT.

This clone was picked up one time. The chain recombines TRBV28 with TRBJ2-3, with a weak D call TRBD1 (5 bases). The CDR3 covers 15 residues. Germline CDR1 is MDHEN and CDR2 is SYDVKM. Trimming took off 6 bases at V and 1 base at J, with 14 bases between the two ends. The CDR3 DNA reads as TGTGCCAGCAGCGCACCAGGGTCTGGCACAGATACGCAGTATTTT. Translation gives CASSAPGSGTDTQYF.

The chain is built from TRBV5-1 and TRBJ1-5, with D tentatively TRBD1 (5 bases). This CDR3 comprises 13 residues. V dropped 8 bases and J dropped 5 bases, with 14 bases sitting between them. CDR1 SGHRS and CDR2 YFSETQ come from the germline V gene. CDR3 in DNA: TGCGCCAGTAGTCCGGACATAGATCAGCCCCAGCATTTT. It is translated as CASSPDIDQPQHF.

CDR3 DNA sequence: TGTGCCAGCAGCCTACATGGGCCCCCGGGCTCTGGGGCCAACGTCCTGACTTTC. It specifies CASSLHGPPGSGANVLTF. This chain joins TRBV7-2 and TRBJ2-6; D gene uncertain. Germline V CDR1 and CDR2: SGHTA, FQGNSA. This CDR3 has 18 residues. V gave up 5 bases and J gave up 0 bases, with 17 bases separating them.

The chain joins TRBV2 to TRBJ1-2; D is uncertain. This CDR3 has 14 amino acids. Trimming cost V 1 base and J 8 bases, with 14 bases left between them. The germline CDR1 and CDR2 sequences are SNHLY and FYNNEI. The CDR3 loop reads CASSEVSGERGYTF. CDR3 in DNA: TGTGCCAGCAGTGAAGTATCGGGTGAGCGAGGCTACACCTTC.

A few counts support this clone. V gene TRBV9 combines with J gene TRBJ1-1, with 8 positions matching TRBD1. The CDR3 is 16 residues long. The V segment lost 1 base and the J segment 1 base; nucleotides outside the gene matches: 6. Germline V gene lookup returns CDR1 SGDLS and CDR2 YYNGEE. In DNA form, the CDR3 reads TGTGCCAGCAGCGTAAACCCCGGACAGGGGAACACTGAAGCTTTCTTT. It is translated as CASSVNPGQGNTEAFF.

This clone was counted a few times. The rearrangement uses TRBV7-2 and TRBJ2-2; D might be TRBD1 (6 bases). Germline CDR1 is SGHTA and CDR2 is FQGNSA. CDR3 size: 15 residues. V lost 5 bases and J lost 7, with 17 bases in between. CDR3 sequence (DNA): TGTGCCAGCAGCCCAGGCGACAGGATCAACGGGGAGCTGTTTTTT. Protein sequence: CASSPGDRINGELFF.

The genes are TRBV5-1 and TRBJ2-3; D uncertain. Trimming shortened V by 4 bases and J by 2 bases, and 17 bases separated the two germline ends. CDR3 size: 16 residues. The germline V gene encodes CDR1 SGHRS and CDR2 YFSETQ. The CDR3 DNA follows: TGCGCCAGCAGCCCGTCCCCCAATGCCCCCACAGATACGCAGTATTTT. Amino acid sequence: CASSPSPNAPTDTQYF.

The chain carries TRBV7-2 and TRBJ2-3; D is unclear. Germline V gene lookup returns CDR1 SGHTA and CDR2 FQGNSA. V lost 1 base and J lost 0, with 8 bases in between. The CDR3 has 15 residues. The CDR3 is CASSLDPTSTDTQYF. The CDR3 nucleotides read TGTGCCAGCAGCTTAGATCCAACTAGCACAGATACGCAGTATTTT.

This clone appeared a single time. The chain joins TRBV6-5 to TRBJ2-5; D is uncertain. Germline CDR1 and CDR2: MNHEY and SVGAGI. V lost 6 bases and J lost 5, with 19 bases in between. This CDR3 is built from 15 residues. The CDR3 bases are TGTGCCAGCAGCGAGCGTCTCCCTCCTGAGGAGACCCAGTACTTC. The encoded protein is CASSERLPPEETQYF.